A single T cell receptor beta chain is shown here with its context. The data stem from a study of blood T cell repertoires in COVID-19. Study background: Specimens from acute and convalescent COVID-19 originated in the United States, Italy and Spain. The cDNA or gDNA used as material had been derived from T cells, B-cell-depleted T cells, or PBMCs.

V lost 6 bases and J lost 8; bases outside the gene matches: 8. Germline V gives CDR1 MNHEY, CDR2 SVGAGI. This CDR3 is 13 amino acids long. In the authors' workflow: How many nucleated cells were present was estimated from reference gene primer amplification. TCRdb keeps only in-frame clones here, not all; method: immunoSEQ multiplex PCR. That table supplies the V and J calls and clone size; D and trimming were determined from the DNA. This table has 120,000 or so clones, roughly nine tenths appearing once. The V call is TRBV6-5, the J call TRBJ1-2; 8 bases are a match to TRBD1. Sequencing was done on a sample of peripheral blood. The sequence was obtained from a man between 50 and 59 years old with active COVID-19. CDR3 sequence: CASSLDRARGYTF. The CDR3 coding sequence is TGTGCCAGCAGCCTGGACAGGGCTCGCGGCTACACCTTC.